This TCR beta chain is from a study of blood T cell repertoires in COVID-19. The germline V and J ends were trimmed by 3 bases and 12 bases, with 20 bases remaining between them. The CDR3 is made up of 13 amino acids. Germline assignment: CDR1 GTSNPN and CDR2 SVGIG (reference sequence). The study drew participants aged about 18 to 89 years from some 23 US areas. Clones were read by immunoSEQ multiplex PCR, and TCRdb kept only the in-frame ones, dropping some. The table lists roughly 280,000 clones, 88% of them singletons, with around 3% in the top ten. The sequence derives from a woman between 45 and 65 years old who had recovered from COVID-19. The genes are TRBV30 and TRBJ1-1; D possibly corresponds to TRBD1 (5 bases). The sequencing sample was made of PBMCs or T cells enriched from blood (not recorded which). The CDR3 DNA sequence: TGTGCCTGGAGCTACGACAGTAACACTGCGTCTTTCTTT. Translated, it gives CAWSYDSNTASFF.